The sample holds one count of the clone carrying this T cell receptor (beta chain). Its antigen is unidentified. This entry belongs to a study of T cells in localized non-small cell lung cancer. Study conclusions and caveats: The study linked higher blood T cell density to longer overall survival. Adjacent lung held a median roughly 60 of the top 100 tumor clones. The highest T cell clonality was in uninvolved adjacent lung, above tumor. The tumor had only one region sequenced, so heterogeneity remains possible.

Method: immunoSEQ multiplex PCR; TCRdb's copy keeps in-frame clones and lacks some. The data show 130,000 or so clones, with 80% to 90% seen just once and 1.7% held by the top ten. Trimming took off 7 bases at V and 0 bases at J, with 9 bases between the two ends. The CDR3 is 14 residues long. From germline, CDR1 is LNHDA and CDR2 SQIVND (reference sequence). The material sequenced was peripheral blood, taken before any cancer treatment. The chain joins TRBV19 to TRBJ1-4, with no clear D. The sequence came from a female donor older than 55 with stage I lung adenocarcinoma. The CDR3: CASTPPSTNEKLFF. CDR3 in DNA: TGTGCCAGTACCCCCCCATCAACTAATGAAAAACTGTTTTTT.